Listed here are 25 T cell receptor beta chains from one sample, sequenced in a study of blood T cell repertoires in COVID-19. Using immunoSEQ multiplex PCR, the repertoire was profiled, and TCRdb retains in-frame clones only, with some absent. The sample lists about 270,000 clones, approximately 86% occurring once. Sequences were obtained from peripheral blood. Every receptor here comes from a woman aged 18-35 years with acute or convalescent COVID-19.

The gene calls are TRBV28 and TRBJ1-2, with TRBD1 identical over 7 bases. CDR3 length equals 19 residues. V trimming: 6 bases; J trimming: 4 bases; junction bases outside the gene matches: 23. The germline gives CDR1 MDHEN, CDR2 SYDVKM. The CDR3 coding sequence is TGTGCCAGCAGCCCAGGTGGACAGGCCCTCGGTAAACTTCTCTATGGCTACACCTTC. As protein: CASSPGGQALGKLLYGYTF.

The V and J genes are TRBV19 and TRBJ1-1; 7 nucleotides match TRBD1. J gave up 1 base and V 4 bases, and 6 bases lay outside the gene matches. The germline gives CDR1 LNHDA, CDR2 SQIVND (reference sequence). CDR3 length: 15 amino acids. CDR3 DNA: TGTGCCAGTAGTAACTCAGGGACAGCGAACACTGAAGCTTTCTTT. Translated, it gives CASSNSGTANTEAFF.

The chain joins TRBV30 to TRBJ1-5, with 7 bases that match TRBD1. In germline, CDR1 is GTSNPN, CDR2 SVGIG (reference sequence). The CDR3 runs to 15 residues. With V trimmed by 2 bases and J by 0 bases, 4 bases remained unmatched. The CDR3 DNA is TGTGCCTGGAGTTACGACAGGGATAGCAATCAGCCCCAGCATTTT. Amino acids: CAWSYDRDSNQPQHF.

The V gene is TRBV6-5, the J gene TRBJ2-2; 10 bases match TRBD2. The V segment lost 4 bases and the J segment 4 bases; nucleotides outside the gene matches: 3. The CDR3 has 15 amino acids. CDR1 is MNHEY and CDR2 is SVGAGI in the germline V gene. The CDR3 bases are TGTGCCAGCAGTTGGAGCGGGAGGGGCACCGGGGAGCTGTTTTTT. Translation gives CASSWSGRGTGELFF.

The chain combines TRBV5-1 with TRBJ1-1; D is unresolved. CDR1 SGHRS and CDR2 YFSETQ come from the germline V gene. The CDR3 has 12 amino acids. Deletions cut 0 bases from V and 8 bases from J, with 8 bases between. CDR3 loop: CASSLAGEEAFF. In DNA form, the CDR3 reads TGCGCCAGCAGCTTGGCCGGAGAGGAAGCTTTCTTT. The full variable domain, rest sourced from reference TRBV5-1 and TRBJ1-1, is KAGVTQTPRYLIKTRGQQVTLSCSPISGHRSVSWYQQTPGQGLQFLFEYFSETQRNKGNFPGRFSGRQFSNSRSEMNVSTLELGDSALYLCASSLAGEEAFFGQGTRLTVV.

The CDR3 DNA reads as TGTGCCAGCAGTTTATCGCAGGGGAATCAGCCCCAGCATTTT. Translated: CASSLSQGNQPQHF. The chain employs TRBV27 and TRBJ1-5; D is possibly TRBD1 (6 bases). Trimming cost V 0 bases and J 4 bases, with 7 bases left between them. CDR1 MNHEY and CDR2 SMNVEV come from the germline V gene (reference sequence). CDR3 length: 14 amino acids.

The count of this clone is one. The CDR3 protein is CASSPGQGSTDTQYF. The CDR3 region has the DNA TGTGCCAGCAGCCCCGGGCAGGGGAGCACAGATACGCAGTATTTT. The genes are TRBV5-5 and TRBJ2-3; tentative D call: TRBD1 (6 bases). The CDR3 consists of 15 residues. The V gene lost 4 bases and the J gene lost 0 bases, with 12 bases spanning the gap. The germline V gene encodes CDR1 SGHKS and CDR2 YYEKEE (reference sequence).

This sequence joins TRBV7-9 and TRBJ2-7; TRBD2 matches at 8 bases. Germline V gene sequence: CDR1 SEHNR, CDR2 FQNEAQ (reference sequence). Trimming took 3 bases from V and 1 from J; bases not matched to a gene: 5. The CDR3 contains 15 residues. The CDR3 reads CASSLSGSFSYEQYF. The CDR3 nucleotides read TGTGCCAGCAGCTTGAGCGGGAGTTTTTCCTACGAGCAGTACTTC.

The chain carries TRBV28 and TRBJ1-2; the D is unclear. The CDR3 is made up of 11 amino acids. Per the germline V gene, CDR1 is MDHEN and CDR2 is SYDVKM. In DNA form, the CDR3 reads TGTGCGTCAGGCCCTAACTATGGCTACACCTTC. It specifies CASGPNYGYTF.

The CDR3 DNA is TGCGCCAGCAGCATGTTCGGAGGAGACGGCACAGATACGCAGTATTTT. It translates to CASSMFGGDGTDTQYF. The rearrangement uses TRBV5-1 and TRBJ2-3; TRBD2 is a possible D gene (5 bases). Germline V gene data show CDR1 as SGHRS and CDR2 as YFSETQ. V lost 4 bases to trimming and J lost 1 base, with 16 bases between them. The CDR3 is 16 amino acids.

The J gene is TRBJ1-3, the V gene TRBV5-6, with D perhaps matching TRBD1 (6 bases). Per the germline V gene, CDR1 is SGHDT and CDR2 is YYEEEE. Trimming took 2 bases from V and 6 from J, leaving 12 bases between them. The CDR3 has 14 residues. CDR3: CASSLGTSVNTIYF. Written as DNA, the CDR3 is TGTGCCAGCAGCTTAGGGACAAGTGTAAACACCATATATTTT.

The DNA of the CDR3 is TGCGCCAGCAGCACCCGGACTAGCGGCTCCTACGAGCAGTACTTC. Translation: CASSTRTSGSYEQYF. The chain recombines TRBV5-1 with TRBJ2-7; 10 bases agree with TRBD2. CDR1 SGHRS and CDR2 YFSETQ come from the germline V gene. The CDR3 length is 15 residues. V lost 4 bases and J lost 0; bases outside the gene matches: 4.

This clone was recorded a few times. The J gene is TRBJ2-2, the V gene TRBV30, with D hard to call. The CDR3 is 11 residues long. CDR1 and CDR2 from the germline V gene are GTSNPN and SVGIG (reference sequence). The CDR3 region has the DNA TGTGCACGCTCTCGGTCCGGGGAGCTGTTTTTT. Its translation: CARSRSGELFF.

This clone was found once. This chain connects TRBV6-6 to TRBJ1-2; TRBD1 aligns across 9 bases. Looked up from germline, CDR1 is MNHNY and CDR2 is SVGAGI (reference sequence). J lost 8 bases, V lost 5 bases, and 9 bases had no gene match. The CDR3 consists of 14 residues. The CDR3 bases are TGTGCCAGCAGTATGGGACAGGGTAAGGGCGGCTACACCTTC. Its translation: CASSMGQGKGGYTF.

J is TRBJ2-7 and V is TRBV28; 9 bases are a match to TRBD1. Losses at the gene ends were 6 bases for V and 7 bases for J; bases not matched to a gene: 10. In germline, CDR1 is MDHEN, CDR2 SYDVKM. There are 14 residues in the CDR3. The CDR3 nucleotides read TGTGCCAGCAGAACGGACAGGGGTGGGCTTGAGCAGTACTTC. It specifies CASRTDRGGLEQYF.

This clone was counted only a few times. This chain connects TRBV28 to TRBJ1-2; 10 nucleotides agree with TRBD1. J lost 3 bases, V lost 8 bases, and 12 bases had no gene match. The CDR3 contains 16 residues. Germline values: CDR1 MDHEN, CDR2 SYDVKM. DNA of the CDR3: TGTGCCAGCGCAGTTCCGGGACAGGGGATCGACTATGGCTACACCTTC. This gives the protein CASAVPGQGIDYGYTF.

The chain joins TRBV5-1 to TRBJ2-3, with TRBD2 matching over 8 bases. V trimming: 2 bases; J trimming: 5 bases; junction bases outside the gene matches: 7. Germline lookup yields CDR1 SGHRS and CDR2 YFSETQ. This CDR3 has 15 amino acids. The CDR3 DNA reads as TGCGCCAGCAGCTTCACTAGCGGCCTCGGAGATACGCAGTATTTT. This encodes CASSFTSGLGDTQYF.

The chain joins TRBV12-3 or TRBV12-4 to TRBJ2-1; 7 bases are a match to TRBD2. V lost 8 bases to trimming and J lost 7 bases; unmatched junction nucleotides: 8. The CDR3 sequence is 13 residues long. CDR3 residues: CASYRREGNEQFF. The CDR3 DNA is TGTGCCAGCTACAGGAGGGAGGGAAATGAGCAGTTCTTC.

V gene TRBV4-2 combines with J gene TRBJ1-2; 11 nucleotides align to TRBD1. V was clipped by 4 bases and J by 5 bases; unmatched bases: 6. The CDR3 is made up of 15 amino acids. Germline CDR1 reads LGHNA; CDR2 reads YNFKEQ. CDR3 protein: CASSRRGQGGYGYTF. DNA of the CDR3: TGTGCCAGCAGCCGGCGGGGACAGGGGGGATATGGCTACACCTTC.

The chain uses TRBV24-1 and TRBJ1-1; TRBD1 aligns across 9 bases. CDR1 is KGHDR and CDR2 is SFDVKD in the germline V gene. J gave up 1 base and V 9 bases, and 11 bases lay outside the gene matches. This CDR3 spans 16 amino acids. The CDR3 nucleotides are TGTGCCACCGGGATGGAACAGGGGGCGAGGAACACTGAAGCTTTCTTT. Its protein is CATGMEQGARNTEAFF.

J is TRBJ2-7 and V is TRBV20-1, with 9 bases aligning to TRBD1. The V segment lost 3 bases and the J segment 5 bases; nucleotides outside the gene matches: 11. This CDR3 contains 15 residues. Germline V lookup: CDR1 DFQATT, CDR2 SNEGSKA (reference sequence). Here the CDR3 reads CSASMGQGTPNEQYF. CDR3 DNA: TGCAGTGCTAGTATGGGACAGGGAACCCCCAACGAGCAGTACTTC.

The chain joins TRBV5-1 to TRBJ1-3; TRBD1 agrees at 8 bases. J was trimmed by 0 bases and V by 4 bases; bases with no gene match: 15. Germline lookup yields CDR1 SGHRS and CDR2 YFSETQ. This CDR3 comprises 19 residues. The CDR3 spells CASSPWTGKTTASGNTIYF. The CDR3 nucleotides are TGCGCCAGCAGCCCCTGGACAGGGAAGACCACCGCCTCTGGAAACACCATATATTTT.

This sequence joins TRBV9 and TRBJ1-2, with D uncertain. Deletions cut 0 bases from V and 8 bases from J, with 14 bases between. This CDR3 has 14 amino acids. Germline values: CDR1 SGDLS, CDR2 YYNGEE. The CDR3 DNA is TGTGCCAGCAGCGTAGCGGGAACGGCGGAGGGCTACACCTTC. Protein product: CASSVAGTAEGYTF.

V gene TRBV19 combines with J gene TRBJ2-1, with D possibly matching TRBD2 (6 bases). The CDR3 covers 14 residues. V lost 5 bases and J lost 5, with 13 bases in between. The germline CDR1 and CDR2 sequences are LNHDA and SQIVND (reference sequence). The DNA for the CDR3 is TGTGCCAGTAGTCCAACAGCGGGCGACAATGAGCAGTTCTTC. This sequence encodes CASSPTAGDNEQFF.

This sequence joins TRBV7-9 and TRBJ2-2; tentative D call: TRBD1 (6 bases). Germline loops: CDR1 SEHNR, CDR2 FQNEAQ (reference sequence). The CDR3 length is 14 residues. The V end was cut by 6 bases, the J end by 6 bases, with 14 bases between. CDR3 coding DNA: TGTGCCAGCAGTCCCGGGACAAAAGCCGGGGAGCTGTTTTTT. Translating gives CASSPGTKAGELFF.